This T cell receptor beta chain stems from a study of radiotherapy plus CTLA-4 blockade in lung cancer. This CDR3 has 10 residues. V was pared by 8 bases and J by 6 bases, with 6 bases between. Germline lookup yields CDR1 SEHNR and CDR2 FQNEAQ (reference sequence). Sequenced by immunoSEQ multiplex PCR; TCRdb stores in-frame clones only, minus some. In the table there are over 60,000 clones, around 87% of which are singletons. The gene calls are TRBV7-9 and TRBJ2-3, with D possibly TRBD2 on 6 matching bases. This specimen was peripheral blood, taken from a patient treated with radiotherapy plus ipilimumab. This clonotype originated in a human donor with non-small cell lung cancer who had stable disease on radiotherapy plus ipilimumab. This chain's CDR3 is CASRGDTQYF. CDR3 nucleotide sequence: TGTGCCAGCCGGGGGGATACGCAGTATTTT.